This T cell receptor (beta chain) came from a study of neoadjuvant nivolumab and ipilimumab in lung cancer. Study-wide findings and caveats: Blood richness before therapy tracked richness in tumors resected after neoadjuvant therapy. Resected tumors had greater TCR richness and clonality than uninvolved lung. TCR receptors were sequenced in few samples.

Assay used: immunoSEQ multiplex PCR; TCRdb lists only in-frame clones, some missing. The sample holds fewer than 30,000 clones, roughly four fifths seen once. Concerning this clone itself: Its antigen is not identified.

In germline, CDR1 is GTSNPN, CDR2 SVGIG (reference sequence). The CDR3 is made up of 13 amino acids. Trimming at V came to 5 bases and at J to 8 bases, leaving 3 bases not matched to a gene. The V and J genes are TRBV30 and TRBJ1-4; TRBD1 agrees at 12 bases. Material: tumor tissue, obtained after neoadjuvant nivolumab, alone or with ipilimumab, at or shortly before surgery. The source of this sequence is an adult with non-small cell lung cancer. CDR3 sequence (DNA): TGTGCCTGGGGGACAGGGGGCATCGAAAAACTGTTTTTT. Encoded protein: CAWGTGGIEKLFF.